Below, 27 T cell receptor beta chains from the same sample are listed, as sequenced in a study of blood T cell repertoires in COVID-19. The table came from immunoSEQ multiplex PCR; TCRdb's copy has only in-frame clones and leaves some out. In the table there are hundreds of thousands of clones, 75% to 90% of which are singletons. The specimen was PBMCs or T cells enriched from blood (not recorded which). The source of these receptors is a man aged 30 to 39 who had recovered from COVID-19.

V is TRBV4-1 and J is TRBJ2-7; D perhaps matches TRBD2 (5 bases). Looked up from germline, CDR1 is MGHRA and CDR2 is YSYEKL. V gave up 1 base and J gave up 5 bases, with 9 bases separating them. This CDR3 is 13 amino acids long. The CDR3 DNA follows: TGCGCCAGCAGCCAAGTCGGGGTCCACGAGCAGTACTTC. The encoded protein is CASSQVGVHEQYF.

For this clone: The same CDR3 is also encoded by other DNA sequences in this sample. This chain connects TRBV28 to TRBJ1-5; D remains ambiguous. CDR1 and CDR2 from the germline V gene are MDHEN and SYDVKM. CDR3 length: 13 amino acids. Trimming removed 5 bases at V and 0 bases at J, with 5 bases between. CDR3 nucleotide sequence: TGTGCCAGCAGTAGAGATAGCAATCAGCCCCAGCATTTT. Residues: CASSRDSNQPQHF. The full variable domain, rest sourced from reference TRBV28 and TRBJ1-5, is DVKVTQSSRYLVKRTGEKVFLECVQDMDHENMFWYRQDPGLGLRLIYFSYDVKMKEKGDIPEGYSVSREKKERFSLILESASTNQTSMYLCASSRDSNQPQHFGDGTRLSIL.

The rearrangement uses TRBV7-9 and TRBJ2-7; weak D call: TRBD1 (6 bases). The V and J ends lost 5 bases and 5 bases respectively, with 16 bases between them. This CDR3 is 14 amino acids long. Germline V gene data show CDR1 as SEHNR and CDR2 as FQNEAQ (reference sequence). The CDR3 sequence: CASSMTGLRNEQYF. DNA for the CDR3: TGTGCCAGCAGCATGACAGGATTGAGGAACGAGCAGTACTTC. Combining the CDR3 with reference TRBV7-9 and TRBJ2-7 gives the whole variable domain DTGVSQNPRHKITKRGQNVTFRCDPISEHNRLYWYRQTLGQGPEFLTYFQNEAQLEKSRLLSDRFSAERPKGSFSTLEIQRTEQGDSAMYLCASSMTGLRNEQYFGPGTRLTVT.

The V call is TRBV19, the J call TRBJ2-3; D remains unclear. The V and J ends lost 0 bases and 0 bases respectively, with 7 bases between them. Germline lookup yields CDR1 LNHDA and CDR2 SQIVND (reference sequence). The CDR3 is 15 amino acids. For the CDR3, the DNA is TGTGCCAGTAGTATAGATCCCGGGAGCACAGATACGCAGTATTTT. Its protein product is CASSIDPGSTDTQYF.

This chain connects TRBV2 to TRBJ1-4; TRBD1 is a possible D gene (6 bases). Germline V lookup: CDR1 SNHLY, CDR2 FYNNEI. This CDR3 is built from 13 residues. Trimming took 5 bases from V and 4 from J, leaving 8 bases between them. The CDR3 protein is CASSTRGNEKLFF. In DNA, the CDR3 is TGTGCCAGCAGTACCAGGGGTAATGAAAAACTGTTTTTT.

V and J are TRBV6-1 and TRBJ1-6; D might be TRBD1 (6 bases). The length of the CDR3 is 15 residues. Germline V gives CDR1 MNHNS, CDR2 SASEGT. V dropped 2 bases and J dropped 10 bases, with 15 bases sitting between them. The CDR3 DNA reads TGTGCCAGCAGTGAAAGTACAACAGGGTTATCACCCCTCCACTTT. This codes for CASSESTTGLSPLHF.

The chain employs TRBV29-1 and TRBJ2-7; 9 bases align to TRBD1. CDR3 length: 16 amino acids. V gave up 7 bases and J gave up 0 bases; unmatched junction bases: 13. CDR1 SQVTM and CDR2 ANQGSEA come from the germline V gene. CDR3 loop: CSAEGAGGQGSYEQYF. The CDR3 DNA is TGCAGCGCCGAAGGGGCCGGGGGACAGGGCTCCTACGAGCAGTACTTC.

The chain has TRBV10-2 and TRBJ2-5; perhaps TRBD1 as D (5 bases). Trimming shortened V by 5 bases and J by 4 bases, and 26 bases separated the two germline ends. Germline V CDR1 and CDR2: WSHSY, SAAADI. CDR3 length equals 18 residues. The CDR3 nucleotides read TGCGCCAGCAGTCTTAATGCCCCTTGGCCGGAAAGGGGAGAGACCCAGTACTTC. This gives the protein CASSLNAPWPERGETQYF.

The V and J genes are TRBV20-1 and TRBJ2-7; D remains ambiguous. Germline V lookup: CDR1 DFQATT, CDR2 SNEGSKA (reference sequence). There are 11 residues in the CDR3. With 7 bases removed from V and 0 bases from J, the gap between germline ends came to 7 bases. The CDR3 DNA reads as TGCAGTGGTTCCCGCTCCTACGAGCAGTACTTC. It specifies CSGSRSYEQYF.

The chain couples TRBV27 to TRBJ2-7, with D possibly matching TRBD1 (6 bases). CDR3 length: 14 residues. Trimming stripped 1 base from V and 2 bases from J, with 9 bases between. CDR1 is MNHEY and CDR2 is SMNVEV in the germline V gene (reference sequence). CDR3 sequence (DNA): TGTGCCAGCAGTTTATTTTGGACAGCCTACGAGCAGTACTTC. Translated, it gives CASSLFWTAYEQYF.

The chain recombines TRBV7-8 with TRBJ1-2; 7 bases line up with TRBD1. The CDR3 is made up of 16 amino acids. Germline CDR1 reads SGHVS; CDR2 reads FQNEAQ. The ends lost 2 bases at V and 1 base at J; junction bases unmatched: 7. The CDR3 is CASSLTLQGDNYGYTF. The CDR3, as DNA: TGTGCCAGCAGCTTAACTCTCCAGGGGGATAACTATGGCTACACCTTC. The full variable domain, with the rest looked up from reference TRBV7-8 and TRBJ1-2, is GAGVSQSPRYKVAKRGQDVALRCDPISGHVSLFWYQQALGQGPEFLTYFQNEAQLDKSGLPSDRFFAERPEGSVSTLKIQRTQQEDSAVYLCASSLTLQGDNYGYTFGSGTRLTVV.

The V call is TRBV3-1 (or the pseudogene TRBV3-2), the J call TRBJ2-3; 8 bases match TRBD2. This CDR3 has 15 amino acids. Germline V gene sequence: CDR1 LGHDT, CDR2 YNNKEL (reference sequence). The J segment lost 1 base and the V segment lost 4 bases, leaving 4 bases of the junction unmatched. Written as DNA, the CDR3 is TGTGCCAGCAGCCCCTACGGGGGGGGCACAGATACGCAGTATTTT. It encodes CASSPYGGGTDTQYF.

This chain connects TRBV19 to TRBJ1-1; 8 nucleotides agree with TRBD1. Germline CDR1 LNHDA, CDR2 SQIVND (reference sequence). The CDR3 has 14 amino acids. The junction had 6 bases not matched to a gene; V was cut back by 5 bases and J by 4 bases. For the CDR3, the DNA is TGTGCCAGTAGTCCGCCGCAGGGGGCCACTGAAGCTTTCTTT. The encoded protein is CASSPPQGATEAFF. Based on the CDR3 plus reference TRBV19 and TRBJ1-1, the full variable domain is DGGITQSPKYLFRKEGQNVTLSCEQNLNHDAMYWYRQDPGQGLRLIYYSQIVNDFQKGDIAEGYSVSREKKESFPLTVTSAQKNPTAFYLCASSPPQGATEAFFGQGTRLTVV.

This clone is a singleton in its sample. V gene TRBV28 combines with J gene TRBJ2-7, with 8 bases aligning to TRBD2. Germline-derived CDR1 and CDR2 are MDHEN and SYDVKM. The CDR3 is 17 residues long. The ends lost 5 bases at V and 2 bases at J; junction bases unmatched: 14. The CDR3, as DNA: TGTGCCAGCAGTCCCCCGGGTAGCGGGATCTTCGCCTACGAGCAGTACTTC. Its protein is CASSPPGSGIFAYEQYF. Full variable domain (remainder filled in from reference TRBV28 and TRBJ2-7): DVKVTQSSRYLVKRTGEKVFLECVQDMDHENMFWYRQDPGLGLRLIYFSYDVKMKEKGDIPEGYSVSREKKERFSLILESASTNQTSMYLCASSPPGSGIFAYEQYFGPGTRLTVT.

This clone showed up just a few times. This chain connects TRBV7-3 to TRBJ2-2; D is unclear. With 4 bases removed from V and 7 bases from J, the gap between germline ends came to 10 bases. CDR1 and CDR2 from the germline V gene are SGHTA and FQGTGA. CDR3 length equals 13 residues. CDR3 loop: CASSSLPGGELFF. In nucleotides, the CDR3 is TGTGCCAGCAGCTCCCTACCCGGCGGGGAGCTGTTTTTT. The whole variable domain, filled in from reference TRBV7-3 and TRBJ2-2, reads GAGVSQTPSNKVTEKGKYVELRCDPISGHTALYWYRQSLGQGPEFLIYFQGTGAADDSGLPNDRFFAVRPEGSVSTLKIQRTERGDSAVYLCASSSLPGGELFFGEGSRLTVL.

This clone has only a few counts. This chain connects TRBV4-2 to TRBJ1-3, with no clear D. The CDR3 contains 17 residues. The ends were cut back, 0 bases at V and 0 bases at J, with 12 bases in the middle. Germline V gene lookup returns CDR1 LGHNA and CDR2 YNFKEQ. Here the CDR3 reads CASSQEFEGYSGNTIYF. CDR3 sequence (DNA): TGTGCCAGCAGCCAAGAATTCGAGGGATACTCTGGAAACACCATATATTTT.

V and J are TRBV5-5 and TRBJ1-5, with D unclear. The V end lost 4 bases, the J end lost 3 bases, and 8 bases lay between the germline ends. In germline, CDR1 is SGHKS, CDR2 YYEKEE (reference sequence). This CDR3 comprises 13 residues. The CDR3 nucleotides read TGTGCCAGCAGCGTGGGCGACAATCAGCCCCAGCATTTT. Translated, it gives CASSVGDNQPQHF.

The chain employs TRBV10-3 and TRBJ2-1; possibly TRBD2 for D (5 bases). CDR1 ENHRY and CDR2 SYGVKD come from the germline V gene. The V end was cut by 5 bases, the J end by 0 bases, with 14 bases between. The CDR3 is 16 residues long. CDR3 coding DNA: TGTGCCATCAGTCCGCAGGTGGGAGCCTCCTACAATGAGCAGTTCTTC. It codes for CAISPQVGASYNEQFF.

The chain links TRBV28 to TRBJ2-1; a possible D gene is TRBD2 (5 bases). The CDR3 sequence is 13 residues long. V lost 7 bases, J lost 0 bases, and 7 bases lay in between. Germline loops: CDR1 MDHEN, CDR2 SYDVKM. The CDR3 region has the DNA TGTGCCAGCAAACGGGACTCCTACAATGAGCAGTTCTTC. Amino acids: CASKRDSYNEQFF. Looking up the rest from reference TRBV28 and TRBJ2-1 gives the full variable domain: DVKVTQSSRYLVKRTGEKVFLECVQDMDHENMFWYRQDPGLGLRLIYFSYDVKMKEKGDIPEGYSVSREKKERFSLILESASTNQTSMYLCASKRDSYNEQFFGPGTRLTVL.

In its sample, this clone was seen a few times. The chain is built from TRBV30 and TRBJ1-6, with no clear D. The CDR3 is made up of 15 amino acids. Germline V gene sequence: CDR1 GTSNPN, CDR2 SVGIG (reference sequence). The germline V and J ends were trimmed by 0 bases and 4 bases, with 10 bases remaining between them. CDR3 in DNA: TGTGCCTGGAGTGTACAGCCTGCGTATAATTCACCCCTCCACTTT. Its translation: CAWSVQPAYNSPLHF.

The chain couples TRBV10-3 to TRBJ2-7, with TRBD2 matching over 7 bases. The CDR3 is 15 amino acids. Germline assignment: CDR1 ENHRY and CDR2 SYGVKD. V gave up 3 bases and J gave up 2 bases; unmatched junction bases: 7. CDR3 DNA sequence: TGTGCCATCAGTGAAGCGCCGGGAGGCGCCTACGAGCAGTACTTC. Encoded protein: CAISEAPGGAYEQYF.

The chain employs TRBV5-1 and TRBJ2-3; D is ambiguous. The V gene's germline CDR1 is SGHRS and CDR2 YFSETQ. Between the trimmed V and J ends, which lost 2 bases and 0 bases, there was a span of 10 bases. The CDR3 extends over 15 amino acids. The CDR3 protein is CASSLRQVSTDTQYF. CDR3 DNA: TGCGCCAGCAGCTTAAGACAAGTTAGCACAGATACGCAGTATTTT.

The CDR3 DNA reads TGTGCCAGTAGTATTTCGGGGGAATACTACGAGCAGTACTTC. Translation gives CASSISGEYYEQYF. V and J are TRBV19 and TRBJ2-7; possible D gene TRBD2, 6 bases. Germline V gene sequence: CDR1 LNHDA, CDR2 SQIVND (reference sequence). Trimming stripped 3 bases from V and 3 bases from J, with 12 bases between. The CDR3 loop spans 14 amino acids.

The chain couples TRBV10-2 to TRBJ1-4, with D perhaps matching TRBD1 (6 bases). Trimming shortened V by 5 bases and J by 7 bases, and 11 bases separated the two germline ends. The CDR3 runs to 13 residues. Germline CDR1 reads WSHSY; CDR2 reads SAAADI. Here the CDR3 DNA reads TGCGCCAGCAGTACAGGGCGAGTTGAAAAACTGTTTTTT. This sequence encodes CASSTGRVEKLFF.

In its sample, this clone was seen once. The chain couples TRBV5-6 to TRBJ2-7, with 7 nucleotides matching TRBD1. Unmatched junction bases numbered 6, after V lost 4 bases and J lost 5 bases. CDR1 is SGHDT, CDR2 YYEEEE, per germline. The CDR3 runs to 13 residues. This CDR3 is CASSNNRGHEQYF. CDR3 sequence (DNA): TGTGCCAGCAGCAATAACAGGGGCCACGAGCAGTACTTC.

The V and J genes are TRBV5-1 and TRBJ1-2; D possibly corresponds to TRBD1 (6 bases). This CDR3 comprises 14 residues. Per the germline V gene, CDR1 is SGHRS and CDR2 is YFSETQ. V was cut by 0 bases and J by 3 bases, with 9 bases left in between. CDR3 coding DNA: TGCGCCAGCAGCTTGGCCAGGGGTGACTATGGCTACACCTTC. Its translation: CASSLARGDYGYTF.

The J gene is TRBJ2-7, the V gene TRBV18; D unclear. The V gene's germline CDR1 is KGHSH and CDR2 LQKENI. The CDR3 contains 15 residues. Trimming pared 6 bases from V and 0 bases from J, leaving 15 bases between. CDR3 loop: CASSPQSESSYEQYF. The CDR3 DNA follows: TGTGCCAGCTCCCCCCAAAGTGAGAGCTCCTACGAGCAGTACTTC.